The source of this TCR beta chain is a study of patients and donors after allogeneic stem cell transplantation. This clonotype was counted a few times. TCRdb analysed the RT-PCR reads with MiXCR anew, one entry per CDR3 protein. The sample shows 150,000 to 200,000 distinct CDR3 sequences, 24% of them seen only once. Looked up from germline, CDR1 is SGHTA and CDR2 is FQGNSA. Trimming left V 1 base short and J 0 bases short, with 15 bases between. CDR3 length: 17 amino acids. The material sequenced was blood, either unsorted or a sorted T cell fraction (not recorded which). The receptor was derived from a human donor who was either an allogeneic HSCT recipient or a stem cell or donor lymphocyte infusion donor (not recorded which). It is not recorded whose cells these are; they may come from a transplant donor. The J gene is TRBJ1-2, the V gene TRBV7-2; D unclear. In DNA form, the CDR3 reads TGTGCCAGCAGCTTAGTTCGGGTCAACCGTGCTAACTATGGCTACACCTTC. Translated, it gives CASSLVRVNRANYGYTF.